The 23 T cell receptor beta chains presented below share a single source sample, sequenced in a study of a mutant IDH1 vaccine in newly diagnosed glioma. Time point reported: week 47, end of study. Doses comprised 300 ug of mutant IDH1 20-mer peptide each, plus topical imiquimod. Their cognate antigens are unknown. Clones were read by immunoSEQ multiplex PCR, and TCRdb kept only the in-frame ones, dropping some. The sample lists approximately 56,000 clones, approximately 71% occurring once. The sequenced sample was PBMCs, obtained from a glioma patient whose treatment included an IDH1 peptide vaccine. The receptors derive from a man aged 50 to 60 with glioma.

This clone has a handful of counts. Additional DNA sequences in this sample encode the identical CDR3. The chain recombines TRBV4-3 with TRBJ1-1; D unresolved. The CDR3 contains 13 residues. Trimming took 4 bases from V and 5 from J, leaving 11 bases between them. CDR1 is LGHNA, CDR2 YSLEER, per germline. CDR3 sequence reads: CASSRVGGTEAFF. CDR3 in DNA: TGCGCCAGCAGCCGAGTAGGAGGGACTGAAGCTTTCTTT.

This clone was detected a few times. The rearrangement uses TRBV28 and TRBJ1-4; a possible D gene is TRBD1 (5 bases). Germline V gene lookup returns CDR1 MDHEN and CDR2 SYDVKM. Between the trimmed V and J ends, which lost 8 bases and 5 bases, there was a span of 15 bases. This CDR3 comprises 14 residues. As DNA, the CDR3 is TGTGCCAGCCGACCCGGGACGGAAAATGAAAAACTGTTTTTT. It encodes CASRPGTENEKLFF.

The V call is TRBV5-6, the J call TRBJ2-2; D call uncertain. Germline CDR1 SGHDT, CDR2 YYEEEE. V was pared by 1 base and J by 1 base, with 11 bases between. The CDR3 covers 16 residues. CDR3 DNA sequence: TGTGCCAGCAGCTTGTGGTTGCGATTGAACACCGGGGAGCTGTTTTTT. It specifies CASSLWLRLNTGELFF.

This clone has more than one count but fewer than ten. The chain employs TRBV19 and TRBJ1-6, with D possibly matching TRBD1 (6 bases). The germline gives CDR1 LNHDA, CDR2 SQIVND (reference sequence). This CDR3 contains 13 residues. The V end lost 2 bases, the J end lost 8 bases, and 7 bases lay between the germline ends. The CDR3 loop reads CASSIQGYSPLHF. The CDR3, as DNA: TGTGCCAGTAGTATACAGGGGTATTCACCCCTCCACTTT. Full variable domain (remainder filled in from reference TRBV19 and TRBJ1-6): DGGITQSPKYLFRKEGQNVTLSCEQNLNHDAMYWYRQDPGQGLRLIYYSQIVNDFQKGDIAEGYSVSREKKESFPLTVTSAQKNPTAFYLCASSIQGYSPLHFGNGTRLTVT.

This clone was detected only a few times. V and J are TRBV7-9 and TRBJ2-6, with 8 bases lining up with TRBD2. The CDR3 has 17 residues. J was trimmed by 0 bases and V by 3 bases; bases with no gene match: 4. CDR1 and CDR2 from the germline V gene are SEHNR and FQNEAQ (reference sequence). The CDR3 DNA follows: TGTGCCAGCAGCTTCACTAGCGGTATCTCTGGGGCCAACGTCCTGACTTTC. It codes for CASSFTSGISGANVLTF. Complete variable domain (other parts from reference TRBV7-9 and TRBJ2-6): DTGVSQNPRHKITKRGQNVTFRCDPISEHNRLYWYRQTLGQGPEFLTYFQNEAQLEKSRLLSDRFSAERPKGSFSTLEIQRTEQGDSAMYLCASSFTSGISGANVLTFGAGSRLTVL.

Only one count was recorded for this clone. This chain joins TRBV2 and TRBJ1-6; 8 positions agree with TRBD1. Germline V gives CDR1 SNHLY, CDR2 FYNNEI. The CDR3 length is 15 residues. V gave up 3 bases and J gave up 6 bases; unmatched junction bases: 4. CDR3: CASSERQGANSPLHF. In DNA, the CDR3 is TGTGCCAGCAGTGAGCGTCAGGGGGCTAATTCACCCCTCCACTTT.

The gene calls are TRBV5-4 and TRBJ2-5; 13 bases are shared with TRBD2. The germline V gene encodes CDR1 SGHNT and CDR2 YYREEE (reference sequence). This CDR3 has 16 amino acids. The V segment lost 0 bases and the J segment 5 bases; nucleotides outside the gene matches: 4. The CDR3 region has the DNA TGTGCCAGCAGCTTGGGGGGACTAGCGGGGTCGGAGACCCAGTACTTC. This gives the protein CASSLGGLAGSETQYF. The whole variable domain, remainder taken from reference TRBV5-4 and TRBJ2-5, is ETGVTQSPTHLIKTRGQQVTLRCSSQSGHNTVSWYQQALGQGPQFIFQYYREEENGRGNFPPRFSGLQFPNYSSELNVNALELDDSALYLCASSLGGLAGSETQYFGPGTRLLVL.

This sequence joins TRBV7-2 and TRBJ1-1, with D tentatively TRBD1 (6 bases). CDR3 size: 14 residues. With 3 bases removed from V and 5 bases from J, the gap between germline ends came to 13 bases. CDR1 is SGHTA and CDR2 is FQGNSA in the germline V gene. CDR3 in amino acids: CASSLMTGGTEAFF. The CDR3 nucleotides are TGTGCCAGCAGCTTGATGACAGGTGGAACTGAAGCTTTCTTT.

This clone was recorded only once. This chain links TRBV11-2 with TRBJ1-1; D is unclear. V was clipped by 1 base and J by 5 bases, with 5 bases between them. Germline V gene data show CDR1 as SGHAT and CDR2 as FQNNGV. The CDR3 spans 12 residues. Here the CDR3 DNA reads TGTGCCAGCAGCTTAGTGGGTACTGAAGCTTTCTTT. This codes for CASSLVGTEAFF.

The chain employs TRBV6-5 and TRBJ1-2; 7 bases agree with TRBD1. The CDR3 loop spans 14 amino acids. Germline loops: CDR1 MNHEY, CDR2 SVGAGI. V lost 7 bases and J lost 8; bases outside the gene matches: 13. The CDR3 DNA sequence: TGTGCCAGCACCACAGGGGAGAGGGCGGGGGGCTACACCTTC. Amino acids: CASTTGERAGGYTF.

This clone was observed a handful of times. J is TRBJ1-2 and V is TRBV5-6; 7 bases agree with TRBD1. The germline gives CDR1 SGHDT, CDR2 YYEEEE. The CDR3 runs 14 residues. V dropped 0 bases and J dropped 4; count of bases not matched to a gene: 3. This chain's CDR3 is CASSLADRVYGYTF. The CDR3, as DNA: TGTGCCAGCAGCTTGGCCGACAGGGTCTATGGCTACACCTTC.

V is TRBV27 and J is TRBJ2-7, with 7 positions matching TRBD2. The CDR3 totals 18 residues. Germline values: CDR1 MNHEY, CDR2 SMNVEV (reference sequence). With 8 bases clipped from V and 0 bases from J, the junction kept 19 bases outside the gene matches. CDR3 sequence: CASPPPPARLAASYEQYF. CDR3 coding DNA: TGTGCCAGCCCCCCTCCGCCCGCGCGACTAGCAGCCTCCTACGAGCAGTACTTC.

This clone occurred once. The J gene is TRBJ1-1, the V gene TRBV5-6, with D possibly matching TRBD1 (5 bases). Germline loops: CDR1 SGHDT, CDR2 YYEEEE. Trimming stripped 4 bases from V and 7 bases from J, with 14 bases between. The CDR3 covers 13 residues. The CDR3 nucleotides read TGTGCCAGCAGCCCGGACAAGATGGGTGAAGCTTTCTTT. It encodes CASSPDKMGEAFF. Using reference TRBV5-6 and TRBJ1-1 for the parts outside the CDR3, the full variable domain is DAGVTQSPTHLIKTRGQQVTLRCSPKSGHDTVSWYQQALGQGPQFIFQYYEEEERQRGNFPDRFSGHQFPNYSSELNVNALLLGDSALYLCASSPDKMGEAFFGQGTRLTVV.

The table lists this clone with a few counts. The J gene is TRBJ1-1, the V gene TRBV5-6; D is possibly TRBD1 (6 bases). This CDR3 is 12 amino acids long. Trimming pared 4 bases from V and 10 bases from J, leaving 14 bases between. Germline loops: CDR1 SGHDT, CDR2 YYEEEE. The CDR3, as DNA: TGTGCCAGCAGCCTTCAGGGGTCTGGAGCTTTCTTT. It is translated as CASSLQGSGAFF.

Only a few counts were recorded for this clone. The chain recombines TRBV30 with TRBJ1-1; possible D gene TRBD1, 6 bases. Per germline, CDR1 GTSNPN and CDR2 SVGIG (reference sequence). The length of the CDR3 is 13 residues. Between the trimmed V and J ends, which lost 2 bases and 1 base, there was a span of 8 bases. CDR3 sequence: CAWSRQENTEAFF. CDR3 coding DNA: TGTGCCTGGAGTCGACAGGAGAACACTGAAGCTTTCTTT.

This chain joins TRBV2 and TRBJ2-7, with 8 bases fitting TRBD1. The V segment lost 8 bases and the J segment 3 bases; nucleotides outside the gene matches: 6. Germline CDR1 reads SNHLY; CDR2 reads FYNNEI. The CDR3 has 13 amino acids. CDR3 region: CASGGGQGYEQYF. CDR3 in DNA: TGTGCCAGCGGGGGTGGACAGGGCTACGAGCAGTACTTC.

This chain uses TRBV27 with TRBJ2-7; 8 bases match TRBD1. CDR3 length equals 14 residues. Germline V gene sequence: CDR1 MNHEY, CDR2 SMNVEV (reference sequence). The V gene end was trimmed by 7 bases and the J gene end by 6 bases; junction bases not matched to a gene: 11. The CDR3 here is CASTGTGSLREQYF. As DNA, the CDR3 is TGTGCCAGCACCGGGACAGGATCTCTTCGCGAGCAGTACTTC.

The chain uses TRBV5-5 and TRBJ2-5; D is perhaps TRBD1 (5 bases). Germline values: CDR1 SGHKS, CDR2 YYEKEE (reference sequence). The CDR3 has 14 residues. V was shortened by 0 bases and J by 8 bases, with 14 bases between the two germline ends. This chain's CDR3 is CASSLDPGHPTQYF. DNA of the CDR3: TGTGCCAGCAGCTTGGATCCTGGACACCCAACCCAGTACTTC.

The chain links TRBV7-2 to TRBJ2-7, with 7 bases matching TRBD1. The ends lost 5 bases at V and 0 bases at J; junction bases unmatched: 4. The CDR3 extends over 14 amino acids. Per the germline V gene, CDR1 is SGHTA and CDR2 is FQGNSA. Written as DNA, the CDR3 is TGTGCCAGCAGCCTCCGGGACAGCTCCTACGAGCAGTACTTC. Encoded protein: CASSLRDSSYEQYF.

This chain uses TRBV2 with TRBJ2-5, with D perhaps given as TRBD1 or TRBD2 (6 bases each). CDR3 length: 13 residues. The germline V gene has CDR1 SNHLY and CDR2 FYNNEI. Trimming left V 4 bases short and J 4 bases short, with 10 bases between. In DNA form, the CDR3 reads TGTGCCAGCAGTGCCAGGGGAGGAGAGACCCAGTACTTC. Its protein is CASSARGGETQYF.

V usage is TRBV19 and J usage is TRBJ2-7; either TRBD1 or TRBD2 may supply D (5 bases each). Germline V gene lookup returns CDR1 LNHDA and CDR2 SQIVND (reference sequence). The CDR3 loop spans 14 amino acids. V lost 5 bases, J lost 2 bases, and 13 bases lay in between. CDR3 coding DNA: TGTGCCAGTAGTCCCGGCCCGGGGCCCTACGAGCAGTACTTC. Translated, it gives CASSPGPGPYEQYF.

The CDR3 sequence is CASSLGATGSQPQHF. CDR3 nucleotides: TGTGCCAGCAGCTTGGGGGCGACAGGGTCCCAGCCCCAGCATTTT. The chain recombines TRBV5-6 with TRBJ1-5; 7 bases are a match to TRBD1. Trimming cost V 0 bases and J 7 bases; bases outside gene matches: 7. Looked up from germline, CDR1 is SGHDT and CDR2 is YYEEEE. The CDR3 is 15 amino acids.

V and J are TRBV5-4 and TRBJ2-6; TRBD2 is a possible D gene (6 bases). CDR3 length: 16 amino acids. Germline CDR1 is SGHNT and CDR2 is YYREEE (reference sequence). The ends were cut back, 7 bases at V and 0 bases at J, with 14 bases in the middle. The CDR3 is CASGAAGNSGANVLTF. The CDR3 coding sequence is TGTGCCAGCGGGGCGGCGGGGAACTCTGGGGCCAACGTCCTGACTTTC. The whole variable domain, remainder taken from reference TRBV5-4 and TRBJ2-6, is ETGVTQSPTHLIKTRGQQVTLRCSSQSGHNTVSWYQQALGQGPQFIFQYYREEENGRGNFPPRFSGLQFPNYSSELNVNALELDDSALYLCASGAAGNSGANVLTFGAGSRLTVL.